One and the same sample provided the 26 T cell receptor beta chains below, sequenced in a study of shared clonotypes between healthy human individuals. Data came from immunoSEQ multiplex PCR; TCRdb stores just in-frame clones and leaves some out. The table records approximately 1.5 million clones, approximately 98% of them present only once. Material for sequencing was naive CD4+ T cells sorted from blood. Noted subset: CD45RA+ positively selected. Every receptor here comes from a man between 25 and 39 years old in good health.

The CDR3 DNA sequence: TGCGCCAGCAGCATGGTAGCGGGAGGGCACACCGGGGAGCTGTTTTTT. Translation gives CASSMVAGGHTGELFF. The rearrangement joins TRBV5-1 to TRBJ2-2; 11 bases are shared with TRBD2. CDR1 is SGHRS, CDR2 YFSETQ, per germline. Trimming cost V 4 bases and J 3 bases; bases outside gene matches: 5. This CDR3 region has 16 residues.

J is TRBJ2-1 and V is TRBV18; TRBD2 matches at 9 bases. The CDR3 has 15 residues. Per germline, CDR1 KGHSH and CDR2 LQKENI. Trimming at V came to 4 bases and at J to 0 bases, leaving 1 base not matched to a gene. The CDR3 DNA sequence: TGTGCCAGCTCACGTAGCGGGAGCTCCTACAATGAGCAGTTCTTC. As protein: CASSRSGSSYNEQFF.

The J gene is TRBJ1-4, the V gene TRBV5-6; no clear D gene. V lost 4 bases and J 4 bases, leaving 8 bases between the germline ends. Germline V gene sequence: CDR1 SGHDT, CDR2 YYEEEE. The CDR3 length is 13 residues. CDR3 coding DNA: TGTGCCAGCAGCATCGTCTTTAATGAAAAACTGTTTTTT. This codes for CASSIVFNEKLFF.

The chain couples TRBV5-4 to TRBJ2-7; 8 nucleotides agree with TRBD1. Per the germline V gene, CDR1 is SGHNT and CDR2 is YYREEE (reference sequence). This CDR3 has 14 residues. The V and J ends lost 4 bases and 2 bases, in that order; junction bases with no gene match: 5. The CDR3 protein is CASSEGQATYEQYF. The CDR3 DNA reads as TGTGCCAGCAGCGAGGGACAGGCAACCTACGAGCAGTACTTC.

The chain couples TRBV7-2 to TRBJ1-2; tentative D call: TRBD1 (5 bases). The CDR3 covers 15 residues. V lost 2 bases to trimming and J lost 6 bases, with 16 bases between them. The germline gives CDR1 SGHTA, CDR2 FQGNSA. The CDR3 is CASSLRSGTDDGYTF. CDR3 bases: TGTGCCAGCAGCTTACGATCCGGGACGGACGATGGCTACACCTTC.

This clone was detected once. CDR3 nucleotide sequence: TGTGCCAGCGCACTAGCGGGAACGTCCTACGAGCAGTACTTC. Encoded protein: CASALAGTSYEQYF. The chain uses TRBV2 and TRBJ2-7; TRBD2 matches at 10 bases. The CDR3 spans 14 residues. Per germline, CDR1 SNHLY and CDR2 FYNNEI. V was pared by 8 bases and J by 1 base, with 5 bases of the junction left unmatched.

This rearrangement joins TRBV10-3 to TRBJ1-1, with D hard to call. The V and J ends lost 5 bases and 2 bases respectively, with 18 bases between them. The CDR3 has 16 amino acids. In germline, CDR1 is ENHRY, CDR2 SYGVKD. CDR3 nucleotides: TGTGCCATCAGTCGCATGGACCCCGGCGGAAACACTGAAGCTTTCTTT. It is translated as CAISRMDPGGNTEAFF.

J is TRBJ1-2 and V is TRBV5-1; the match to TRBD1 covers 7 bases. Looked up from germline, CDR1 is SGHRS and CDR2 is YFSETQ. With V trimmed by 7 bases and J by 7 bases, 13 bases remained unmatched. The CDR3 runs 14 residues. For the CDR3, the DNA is TGCGCCAGCCGGTTGGACAGGACTTTCGGTGGCTACACCTTC. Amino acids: CASRLDRTFGGYTF.

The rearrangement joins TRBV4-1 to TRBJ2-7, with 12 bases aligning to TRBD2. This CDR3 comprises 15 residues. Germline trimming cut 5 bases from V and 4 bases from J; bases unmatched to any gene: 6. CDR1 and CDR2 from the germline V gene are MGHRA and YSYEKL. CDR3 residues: CASSFRLAGVYEQYF. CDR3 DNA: TGCGCCAGCAGCTTTCGACTAGCGGGAGTGTACGAGCAGTACTTC.

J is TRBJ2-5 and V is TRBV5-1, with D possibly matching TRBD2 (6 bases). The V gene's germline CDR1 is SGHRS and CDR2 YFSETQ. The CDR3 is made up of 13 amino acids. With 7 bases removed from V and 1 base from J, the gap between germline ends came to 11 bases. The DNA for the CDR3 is TGCGCCAGCGGGTGGGACTCCCAAGAGACCCAGTACTTC. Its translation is CASGWDSQETQYF.

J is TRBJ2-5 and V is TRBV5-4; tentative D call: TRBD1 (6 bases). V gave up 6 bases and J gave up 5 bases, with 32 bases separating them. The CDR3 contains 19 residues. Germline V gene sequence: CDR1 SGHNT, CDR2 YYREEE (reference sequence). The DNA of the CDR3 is TGTGCCAGCAATAGAGGGGGTTACTCAGGGGTCAACCAACTGGAGACCCAGTACTTC. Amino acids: CASNRGGYSGVNQLETQYF.

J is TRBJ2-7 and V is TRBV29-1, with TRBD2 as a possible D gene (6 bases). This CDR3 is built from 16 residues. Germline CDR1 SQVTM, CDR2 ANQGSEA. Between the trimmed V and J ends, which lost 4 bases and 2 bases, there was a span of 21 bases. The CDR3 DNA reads TGCAGCGTTGCCCCCGGTAGGGCGGGATCGACCTACGAGCAGTACTTC. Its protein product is CSVAPGRAGSTYEQYF.

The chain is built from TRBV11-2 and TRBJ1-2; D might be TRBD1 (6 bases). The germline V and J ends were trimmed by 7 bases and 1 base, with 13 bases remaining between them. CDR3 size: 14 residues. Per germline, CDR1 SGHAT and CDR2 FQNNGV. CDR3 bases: TGTGCCAGCACCCCGGGGGCGAGTAACTATGGCTACACCTTC. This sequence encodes CASTPGASNYGYTF. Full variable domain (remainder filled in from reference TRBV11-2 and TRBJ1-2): EAGVAQSPRYKIIEKRQSVAFWCNPISGHATLYWYQQILGQGPKLLIQFQNNGVVDDSQLPKDRFSAERLKGVDSTLKIQPAKLEDSAVYLCASTPGASNYGYTFGSGTRLTVV.

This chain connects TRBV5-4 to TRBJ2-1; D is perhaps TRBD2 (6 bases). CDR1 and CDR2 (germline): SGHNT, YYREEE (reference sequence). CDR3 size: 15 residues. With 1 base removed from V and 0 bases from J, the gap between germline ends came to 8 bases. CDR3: CASSLTSNSYNEQFF. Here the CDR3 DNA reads TGTGCCAGCAGCTTGACTAGCAACTCCTACAATGAGCAGTTCTTC.

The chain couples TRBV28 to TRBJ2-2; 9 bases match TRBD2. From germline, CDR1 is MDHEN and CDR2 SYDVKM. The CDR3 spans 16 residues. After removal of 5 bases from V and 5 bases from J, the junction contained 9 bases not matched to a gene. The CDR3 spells CASSVTAGGPTGELFF. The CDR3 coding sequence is TGTGCCAGCAGTGTGACGGCGGGAGGGCCGACCGGGGAGCTGTTTTTT.

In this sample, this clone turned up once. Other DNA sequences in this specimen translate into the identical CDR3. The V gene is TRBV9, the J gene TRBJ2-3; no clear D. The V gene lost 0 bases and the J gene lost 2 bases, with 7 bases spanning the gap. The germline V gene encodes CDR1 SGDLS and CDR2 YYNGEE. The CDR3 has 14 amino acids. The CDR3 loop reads CASSVAVSTDTQYF. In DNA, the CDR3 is TGTGCCAGCAGCGTAGCAGTGTCCACAGATACGCAGTATTTT.

CDR3 loop: CASSPSAPPEQYF. CDR3 DNA: TGTGCCAGCAGTCCCTCGGCCCCTCCCGAGCAGTACTTC. The V call is TRBV27, the J call TRBJ2-7, with no clear D. With 5 bases removed from V and 6 bases from J, the gap between germline ends came to 14 bases. The CDR3 extends over 13 amino acids. Germline lookup yields CDR1 MNHEY and CDR2 SMNVEV (reference sequence).

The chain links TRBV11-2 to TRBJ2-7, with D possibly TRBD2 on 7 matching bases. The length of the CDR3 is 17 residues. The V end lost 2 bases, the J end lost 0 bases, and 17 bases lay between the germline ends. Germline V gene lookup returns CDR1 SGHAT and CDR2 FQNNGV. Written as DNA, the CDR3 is TGTGCCAGCAGCTTAAAGAGGGGGAGCGGGGCCTCCTACGAGCAGTACTTC. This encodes CASSLKRGSGASYEQYF.

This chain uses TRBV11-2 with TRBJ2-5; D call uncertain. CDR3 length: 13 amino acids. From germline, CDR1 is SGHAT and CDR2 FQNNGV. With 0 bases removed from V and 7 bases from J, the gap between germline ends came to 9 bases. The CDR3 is CASSLEAMGTQYF. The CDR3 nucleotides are TGTGCCAGCAGCTTAGAGGCAATGGGGACCCAGTACTTC. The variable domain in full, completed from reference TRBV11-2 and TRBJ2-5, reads EAGVAQSPRYKIIEKRQSVAFWCNPISGHATLYWYQQILGQGPKLLIQFQNNGVVDDSQLPKDRFSAERLKGVDSTLKIQPAKLEDSAVYLCASSLEAMGTQYFGPGTRLLVL.

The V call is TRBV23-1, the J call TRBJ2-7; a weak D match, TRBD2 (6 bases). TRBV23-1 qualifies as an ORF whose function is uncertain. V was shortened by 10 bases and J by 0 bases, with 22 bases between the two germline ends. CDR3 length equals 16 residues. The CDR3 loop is CANTLPSATDSYEQYF. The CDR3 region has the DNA TGCGCCAACACCCTGCCTAGCGCCACCGACTCCTACGAGCAGTACTTC.

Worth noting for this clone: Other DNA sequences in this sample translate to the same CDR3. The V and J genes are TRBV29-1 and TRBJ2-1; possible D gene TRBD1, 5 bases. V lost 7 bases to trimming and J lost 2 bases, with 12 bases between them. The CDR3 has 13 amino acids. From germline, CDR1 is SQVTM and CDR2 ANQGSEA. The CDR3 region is CSATLDTYNEQFF. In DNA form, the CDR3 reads TGCAGCGCGACTTTGGACACCTACAATGAGCAGTTCTTC.

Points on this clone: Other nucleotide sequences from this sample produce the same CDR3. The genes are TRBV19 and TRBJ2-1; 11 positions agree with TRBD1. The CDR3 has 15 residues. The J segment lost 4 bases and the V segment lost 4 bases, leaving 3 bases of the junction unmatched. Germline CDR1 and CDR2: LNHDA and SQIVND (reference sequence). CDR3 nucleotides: TGTGCCAGTAGTACTGGACAGGGGGCTTACAATGAGCAGTTCTTC. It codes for CASSTGQGAYNEQFF.

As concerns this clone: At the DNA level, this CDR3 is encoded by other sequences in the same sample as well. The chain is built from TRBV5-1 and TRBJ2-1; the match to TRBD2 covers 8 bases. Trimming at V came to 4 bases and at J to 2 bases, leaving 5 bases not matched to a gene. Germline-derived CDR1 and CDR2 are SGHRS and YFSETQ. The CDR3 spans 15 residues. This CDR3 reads CASSLSGSTYNEQFF. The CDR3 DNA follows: TGCGCCAGCAGCCTGAGCGGGAGCACCTACAATGAGCAGTTCTTC.

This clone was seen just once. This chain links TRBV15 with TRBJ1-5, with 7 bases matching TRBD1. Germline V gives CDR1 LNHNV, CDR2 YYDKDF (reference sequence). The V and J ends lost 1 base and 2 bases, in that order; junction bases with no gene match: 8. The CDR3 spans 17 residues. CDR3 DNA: TGTGCCACCAGCAGAGTATCTGTAGGACAGGGCAATCAGCCCCAGCATTTT. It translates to CATSRVSVGQGNQPQHF.

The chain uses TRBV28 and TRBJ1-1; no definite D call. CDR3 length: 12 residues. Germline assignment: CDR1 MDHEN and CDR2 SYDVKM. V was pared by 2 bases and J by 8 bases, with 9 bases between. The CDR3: CASSLDSAEAFF. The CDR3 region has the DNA TGTGCCAGCAGTTTAGATTCCGCCGAAGCTTTCTTT. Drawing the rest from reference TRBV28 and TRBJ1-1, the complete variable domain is DVKVTQSSRYLVKRTGEKVFLECVQDMDHENMFWYRQDPGLGLRLIYFSYDVKMKEKGDIPEGYSVSREKKERFSLILESASTNQTSMYLCASSLDSAEAFFGQGTRLTVV.

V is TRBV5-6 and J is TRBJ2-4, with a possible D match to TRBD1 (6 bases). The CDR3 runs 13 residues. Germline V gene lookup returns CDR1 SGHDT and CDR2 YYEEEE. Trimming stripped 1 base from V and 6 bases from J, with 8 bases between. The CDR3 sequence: CASSLRQANIQYF. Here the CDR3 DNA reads TGTGCCAGCAGCTTGCGACAGGCAAACATTCAGTACTTC. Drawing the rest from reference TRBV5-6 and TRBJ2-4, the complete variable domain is DAGVTQSPTHLIKTRGQQVTLRCSPKSGHDTVSWYQQALGQGPQFIFQYYEEEERQRGNFPDRFSGHQFPNYSSELNVNALLLGDSALYLCASSLRQANIQYFGAGTRLSVL.